This record concerns one T cell receptor beta chain sequence. Its specificity is unknown. These data are taken from a study of cytomegalovirus exposure and HLA in healthy donors. Study results and caveats: Later, an analysis showed that TCR beta chains associated with HLA were more clonally expanded than others that were equally common. Previous analysis showed most TCR beta V segments were productive about 90% or about 30% of the time.

The CDR3 has 17 amino acids. V was cut by 1 base and J by 3 bases, with 16 bases left in between. Germline lookup yields CDR1 SGHRS and CDR2 YFSETQ. PCR used 60 Vbeta primers and 13 Jbeta primers. Some clones are missing from TCRdb's copy, which holds only in-frame ones; the method was immunoSEQ multiplex PCR. The sample has roughly 110,000 clones; around three quarters are singletons. The clonotype comes from a young man in good health and CMV-seronegative. The source material was PBMCs. V gene TRBV5-1 combines with J gene TRBJ1-4; D is perhaps TRBD1 (6 bases). The CDR3 loop reads CASSLSGVGSANEKLFF. The DNA of the CDR3 is TGCGCCAGCAGCTTGTCAGGGGTCGGTTCGGCTAATGAAAAACTGTTTTTT. Full variable domain (remainder filled in from reference TRBV5-1 and TRBJ1-4): KAGVTQTPRYLIKTRGQQVTLSCSPISGHRSVSWYQQTPGQGLQFLFEYFSETQRNKGNFPGRFSGRQFSNSRSEMNVSTLELGDSALYLCASSLSGVGSANEKLFFGSGTQLSVL.